Each of the 14 T cell receptor beta chains below was sequenced from the same sample in a study of shared clonotypes between healthy human individuals. Assay used: immunoSEQ multiplex PCR; TCRdb lists only in-frame clones, some missing. The sample has 2,500,000 or so clones; 85% to 95% are singletons. The sample was naive CD4+ T cells sorted from blood. Subset indicated: CD45RA+ positively selected. The receptors were sampled from a man aged 18-30 years in good health.

The rearrangement joins TRBV15 to TRBJ2-7; 8 nucleotides align to TRBD1. This CDR3 contains 15 residues. V was clipped by 4 bases and J by 4 bases; unmatched bases: 9. CDR1 is LNHNV and CDR2 is YYDKDF in the germline V gene (reference sequence). The CDR3 coding sequence is TGTGCCACCAGCACTCACCGGACAGGGACTTACGAGCAGTACTTC. It is translated as CATSTHRTGTYEQYF.

The rearrangement uses TRBV10-3 and TRBJ1-6; perhaps TRBD1 as D (5 bases). CDR3 length equals 17 residues. Germline V gene sequence: CDR1 ENHRY, CDR2 SYGVKD. V lost 0 bases to trimming and J lost 7 bases, with 16 bases between them. The CDR3 protein is CAISESKGTAPNSPLHF. CDR3 nucleotides: TGTGCCATCAGTGAGTCGAAAGGGACCGCACCGAATTCACCCCTCCACTTT.

The chain links TRBV6-6 to TRBJ1-5, with D possibly TRBD1 on 5 matching bases. Germline V gene lookup returns CDR1 MNHNY and CDR2 SVGAGI (reference sequence). CDR3 length equals 16 residues. V was cut by 0 bases and J by 2 bases, with 11 bases left in between. The CDR3 nucleotides are TGTGCCAGCAGTTACTCGACCCGGGGGGGCAATCAGCCCCAGCATTTT. Translating it yields CASSYSTRGGNQPQHF.

The J gene is TRBJ1-1, the V gene TRBV27; D possibly corresponds to TRBD1 (6 bases). V lost 3 bases to trimming and J lost 5 bases, with 13 bases between them. This CDR3 comprises 14 residues. Germline CDR1 is MNHEY and CDR2 is SMNVEV (reference sequence). The CDR3 DNA reads as TGTGCCAGCAGTTTCAGGGGCCTTTTGACTGAAGCTTTCTTT. It encodes CASSFRGLLTEAFF.

J is TRBJ1-6 and V is TRBV6-5; D is possibly TRBD1 (5 bases). This CDR3 has 15 residues. V dropped 6 bases and J dropped 5 bases, with 14 bases sitting between them. Germline CDR1 MNHEY, CDR2 SVGAGI. CDR3 bases: TGTGCCAGCAGATCCAATGGGGCCGATAATTCACCCCTCCACTTT. Translating it yields CASRSNGADNSPLHF.

This clone was observed a few times. This sequence joins TRBV5-5 and TRBJ2-7; 7 bases are shared with TRBD1. CDR3 length: 13 amino acids. Germline values: CDR1 SGHKS, CDR2 YYEKEE (reference sequence). With 2 bases clipped from V and 3 bases from J, the junction kept 2 bases outside the gene matches. CDR3 sequence (DNA): TGTGCCAGCAGCTTCCAGGGGGACTACGAGCAGTACTTC. Protein product: CASSFQGDYEQYF. The full variable domain, its missing parts supplied by reference TRBV5-5 and TRBJ2-7, is DAGVTQSPTHLIKTRGQQVTLRCSPISGHKSVSWYQQVLGQGPQFIFQYYEKEERGRGNFPDRFSARQFPNYSSELNVNALLLGDSALYLCASSFQGDYEQYFGPGTRLTVT.

This chain uses TRBV19 with TRBJ2-1; D gene ambiguous. The CDR3 runs 13 residues. Looked up from germline, CDR1 is LNHDA and CDR2 is SQIVND (reference sequence). The V and J ends lost 6 bases and 1 base respectively, with 7 bases between them. The CDR3 loop is CASRRPSYNEQFF. The CDR3 nucleotides read TGTGCCAGTAGGCGGCCTTCCTACAATGAGCAGTTCTTC. The full variable domain, in which reference TRBV19 and TRBJ2-1 provide the parts outside the CDR3, is DGGITQSPKYLFRKEGQNVTLSCEQNLNHDAMYWYRQDPGQGLRLIYYSQIVNDFQKGDIAEGYSVSREKKESFPLTVTSAQKNPTAFYLCASRRPSYNEQFFGPGTRLTVL.

This chain joins TRBV19 and TRBJ1-4; possibly TRBD1 for D (5 bases). V lost 6 bases and J 6 bases, leaving 14 bases between the germline ends. The CDR3 is 14 residues long. Germline values: CDR1 LNHDA, CDR2 SQIVND (reference sequence). CDR3 loop: CASRGQGPHEKLFF. For the CDR3, the DNA is TGTGCCAGTAGGGGTCAGGGACCCCATGAAAAACTGTTTTTT. The whole variable domain, remainder taken from reference TRBV19 and TRBJ1-4, is DGGITQSPKYLFRKEGQNVTLSCEQNLNHDAMYWYRQDPGQGLRLIYYSQIVNDFQKGDIAEGYSVSREKKESFPLTVTSAQKNPTAFYLCASRGQGPHEKLFFGSGTQLSVL.

This chain connects TRBV20-1 to TRBJ2-3; the D is unclear. This CDR3 is 11 amino acids long. V dropped 5 bases and J dropped 4 bases, with 7 bases sitting between them. From germline, CDR1 is DFQATT and CDR2 SNEGSKA (reference sequence). Written as DNA, the CDR3 is TGCAGTGCTGTTGGGGCAGATACGCAGTATTTT. It specifies CSAVGADTQYF.

This chain connects TRBV5-4 to TRBJ1-2; D not certain. The CDR3 contains 14 residues. Germline assignment: CDR1 SGHNT and CDR2 YYREEE (reference sequence). Trimming left V 0 bases short and J 1 base short, with 7 bases between. CDR3 sequence: CASSLVNDNYGYTF. CDR3 nucleotides: TGTGCCAGCAGCTTGGTCAATGATAACTATGGCTACACCTTC.

The chain recombines TRBV5-4 with TRBJ2-1; 9 bases agree with TRBD2. CDR1 SGHNT and CDR2 YYREEE come from the germline V gene (reference sequence). CDR3 size: 18 residues. V lost 4 bases to trimming and J lost 0 bases; unmatched junction nucleotides: 11. CDR3 amino acids: CASSRTSVRYSSYNEQFF. The CDR3 nucleotides are TGTGCCAGCAGCCGGACTAGCGTGAGGTATAGCTCCTACAATGAGCAGTTCTTC.

V gene TRBV2 combines with J gene TRBJ1-5; perhaps TRBD1 as D (5 bases). This CDR3 has 14 amino acids. Germline V gives CDR1 SNHLY, CDR2 FYNNEI. V lost 2 bases and J 7 bases, leaving 12 bases between the germline ends. The CDR3 here is CASSEMWGGQPQHF. CDR3 nucleotides: TGTGCCAGCAGTGAAATGTGGGGCGGACAGCCCCAGCATTTT.

In its sample, this clone was seen once. This chain links TRBV4-1 with TRBJ2-5; D is undetermined. The V end was cut by 4 bases, the J end by 4 bases, with 19 bases between. Germline V gene sequence: CDR1 MGHRA, CDR2 YSYEKL. The CDR3 runs 16 residues. CDR3 residues: CASSPTGQPGRETQYF. CDR3 DNA: TGCGCCAGCAGCCCGACCGGGCAGCCTGGACGAGAGACCCAGTACTTC.

The rearrangement links TRBV6-1 to TRBJ1-6; 9 bases are a match to TRBD1. The J segment lost 11 bases and the V segment lost 1 base, leaving 3 bases of the junction unmatched. From germline, CDR1 is MNHNS and CDR2 SASEGT. This CDR3 has 14 residues. DNA of the CDR3: TGTGCCAGCAGTGAAGACAGGGGGCGACCACCCCTCCACTTT. Its protein product is CASSEDRGRPPLHF.